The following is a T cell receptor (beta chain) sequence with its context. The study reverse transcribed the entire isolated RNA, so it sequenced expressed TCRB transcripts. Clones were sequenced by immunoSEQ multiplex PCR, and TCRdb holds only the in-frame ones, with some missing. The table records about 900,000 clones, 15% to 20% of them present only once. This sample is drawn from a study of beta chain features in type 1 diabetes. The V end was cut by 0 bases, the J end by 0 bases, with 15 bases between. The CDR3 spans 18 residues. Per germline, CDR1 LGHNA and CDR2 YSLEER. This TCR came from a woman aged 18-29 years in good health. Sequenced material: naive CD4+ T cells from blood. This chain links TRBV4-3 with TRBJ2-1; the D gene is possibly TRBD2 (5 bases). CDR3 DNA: TGCGCCAGCAGCCAAGATTGGGGATTGAGGGACTCCTACAATGAGCAGTTCTTC. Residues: CASSQDWGLRDSYNEQFF.